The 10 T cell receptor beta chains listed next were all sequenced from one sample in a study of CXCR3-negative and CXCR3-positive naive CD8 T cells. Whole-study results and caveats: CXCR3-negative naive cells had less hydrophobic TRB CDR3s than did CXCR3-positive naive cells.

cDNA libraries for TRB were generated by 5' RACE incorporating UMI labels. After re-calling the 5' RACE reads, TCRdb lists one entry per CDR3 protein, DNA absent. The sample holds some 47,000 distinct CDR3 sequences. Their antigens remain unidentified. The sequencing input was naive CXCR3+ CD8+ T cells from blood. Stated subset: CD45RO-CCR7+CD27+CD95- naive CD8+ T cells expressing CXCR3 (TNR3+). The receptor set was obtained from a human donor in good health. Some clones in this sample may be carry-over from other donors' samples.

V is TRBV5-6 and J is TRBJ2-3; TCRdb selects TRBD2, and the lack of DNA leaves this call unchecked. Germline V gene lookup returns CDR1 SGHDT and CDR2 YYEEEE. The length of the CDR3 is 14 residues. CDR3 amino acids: CASSERDRTDTQYF.

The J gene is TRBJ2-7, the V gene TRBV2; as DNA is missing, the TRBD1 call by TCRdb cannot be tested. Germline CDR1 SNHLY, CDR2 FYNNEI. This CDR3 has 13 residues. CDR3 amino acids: CASSDPRSYEQYF.

This chain's CDR3 is CASSLDEEGAGANVLTF. The genes are TRBV5-1 and TRBJ2-6; TCRdb gives TRBD1 as the D gene, but with no DNA this cannot be confirmed. This CDR3 has 17 amino acids. The germline CDR1 and CDR2 sequences are SGHRS and YFSETQ.

The CDR3 protein is CSVWTSGGFTGELFF. The chain recombines TRBV29-1 with TRBJ2-2; TCRdb's D call of TRBD2 is untestable without DNA. This CDR3 is 15 amino acids long. Germline V gives CDR1 SQVTM, CDR2 ANQGSEA.

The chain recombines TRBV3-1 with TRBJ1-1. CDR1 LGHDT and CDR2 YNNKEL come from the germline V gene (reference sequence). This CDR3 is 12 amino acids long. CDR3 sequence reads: CASSDRGTEAFF.

This chain's CDR3 is CASSLAVSTYNKQFF. The chain has TRBV27 and TRBJ2-1; TCRdb indicates TRBD1, and absent DNA this call remains unverified. The CDR3 sequence is 15 residues long. The germline gives CDR1 MNHEY, CDR2 SMNVEV (reference sequence).

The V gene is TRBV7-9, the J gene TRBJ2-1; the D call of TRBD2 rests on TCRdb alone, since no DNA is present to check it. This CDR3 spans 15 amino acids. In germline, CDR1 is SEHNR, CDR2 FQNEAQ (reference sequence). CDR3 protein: CASSLVLVLHNEQFF. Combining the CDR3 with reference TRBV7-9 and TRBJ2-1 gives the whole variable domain DTGVSQNPRHKITKRGQNVTFRCDPISEHNRLYWYRQTLGQGPEFLTYFQNEAQLEKSRLLSDRFSAERPKGSFSTLEIQRTEQGDSAMYLCASSLVLVLHNEQFFGPGTRLTVL.

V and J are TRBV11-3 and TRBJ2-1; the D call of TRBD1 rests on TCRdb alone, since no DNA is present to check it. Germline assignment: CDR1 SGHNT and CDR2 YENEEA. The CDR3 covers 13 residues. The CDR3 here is CASSLRGHNEQFF. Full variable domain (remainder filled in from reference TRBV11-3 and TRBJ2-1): EAGVVQSPRYKIIEKKQPVAFWCNPISGHNTLYWYLQNLGQGPELLIRYENEEAVDDSQLPKDRFSAERLKGVDSTLKIQPAELGDSAVYLCASSLRGHNEQFFGPGTRLTVL.

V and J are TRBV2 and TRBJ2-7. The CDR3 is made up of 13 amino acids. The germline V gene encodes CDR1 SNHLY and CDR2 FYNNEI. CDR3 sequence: CASSDIGSYEQYF.

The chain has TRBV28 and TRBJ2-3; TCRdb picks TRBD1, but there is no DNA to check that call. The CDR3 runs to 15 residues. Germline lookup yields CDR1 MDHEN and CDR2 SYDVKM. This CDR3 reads CASSLLMGDTDTQYF.